Listed below are T cell receptor beta chains from one sample, sequenced in a study of shared clonotypes between healthy human individuals. Profiling relied on immunoSEQ multiplex PCR, and the TCRdb table lists in-frame clones only, not all of them. The sample holds about 2.3 million clones, less than 95% seen once. What was sequenced was naive CD4+ T cells from PBMCs. These receptors were taken from a man in his late teens or twenties in good health. Some clones in this sample may be carry-over from other donors' samples. Each CDR3 is given with its conserved first and last residue. A D gene is named only where the DNA matches it firmly. Expanded clones are given a class, and other clones once, few, many or no size at all.

d_call j_call clone_size v_call cdr3_aa cdr3_nt
- TRBJ2-5 - TRBV29-1 CSVEWTEQETQYF TGCAGCGTTGAGTGGACAGAGCAAGAGACCCAGTACTTC
- TRBJ2-5 few TRBV29-1 CSVVRVRQYGETQYF TGCAGCGTTGTTCGGGTTCGGCAGTACGGTGAGACCCAGTACTTC
- TRBJ1-5 - TRBV19 CASSIVGTPDQPQHF TGTGCCAGTAGTATAGTAGGGACCCCTGATCAGCCCCAGCATTTT
TRBD1 TRBJ1-2 - TRBV27 CASSLQGGYGYTF TGTGCCAGCAGTCTGCAGGGGGGGTACGGCTACACCTTC
- TRBJ2-7 - TRBV30 CAWSVTREQYF TGTGCCTGGAGTGTCACGCGGGAGCAGTACTTC
TRBD2 TRBJ2-5 - TRBV5-8 CASRERGIQETQYF TGTGCCAGCAGGGAGCGGGGGATCCAAGAGACCCAGTACTTC
- TRBJ2-1 - TRBV2 CASSETAWGSYNEQFF TGTGCCAGCAGTGAGACAGCCTGGGGTTCCTACAATGAGCAGTTCTTC
- TRBJ1-5 - TRBV27 CASSQGNQPQHF TGTGCCAGCTCCCAGGGCAATCAGCCCCAGCATTTT
- TRBJ2-7 - TRBV13 CASSFSGGRYEQYF TGTGCCAGCAGCTTTAGCGGCGGCCGCTACGAGCAGTACTTC
- TRBJ2-2 - TRBV11-3 CASSFLGTGELFF TGTGCCAGCAGCTTCCTAGGGACCGGGGAGCTGTTTTTT
TRBD2 TRBJ2-1 - TRBV11-2 CASSLGGGNEQFF TGTGCCAGCAGCTTAGGGGGGGGCAATGAGCAGTTCTTC
- TRBJ2-2 - TRBV4-2 CASSQEHLGSLNTGELFF TGTGCCAGCAGCCAAGAACATCTGGGCAGCCTGAACACCGGGGAGCTGTTTTTT
- TRBJ2-7 - TRBV4-3 CASSQAGLPSYEQYF TGCGCCAGCAGCCAAGCGGGACTGCCATCCTACGAGCAGTACTTC
- TRBJ2-1 once TRBV5-8 CASSFGGEQFF TGTGCCAGCAGCTTCGGGGGAGAGCAGTTCTTC
TRBD2 TRBJ2-7 - TRBV28 CAVRGTSGRLESYEQYF TGTGCCGTCCGTGGGACTAGCGGGAGATTAGAGTCCTACGAGCAGTACTTC
- TRBJ1-3 - TRBV18 CASSPSRGSGNTIYF TGTGCCAGCTCACCATCGAGGGGGTCTGGAAACACCATATATTTT
TRBD1 TRBJ1-4 - TRBV6-4 CASRDRPINEKLFF TGTGCCAGCAGGGACAGGCCCATTAATGAAAAACTGTTTTTT
- TRBJ2-7 - TRBV4-1 CASSQGTEVSYEQYF TGCGCCAGCAGCCAAGGGACAGAGGTCTCCTACGAGCAGTACTTC
- TRBJ1-2 - TRBV5-1 CASSLAAVLNYGYTF TGCGCCAGCAGCTTGGCGGCAGTGCTAAACTATGGCTACACCTTC
- TRBJ2-5 - TRBV12-5 CASGFSGEETQYF TGTGCTAGTGGTTTTAGTGGGGAAGAGACCCAGTACTTC
- TRBJ2-7 - TRBV28 CASTEGGGASYEQYF TGTGCCAGCACCGAAGGGGGCGGGGCCTCCTACGAGCAGTACTTC
TRBD2 TRBJ2-2 once TRBV6-6 CASKGREYAGELFF TGTGCCAGCAAGGGGCGGGAGTACGCCGGGGAGCTGTTTTTT
- TRBJ1-5 few TRBV7-8 CASSLLDQPQHF TGTGCCAGCAGCCTCCTCGATCAGCCCCAGCATTTT
- TRBJ1-2 - TRBV9 CASSVDSGTYGYTF TGTGCCAGCAGCGTAGACTCTGGGACCTATGGCTACACCTTC
- TRBJ2-7 - TRBV7-2 CASSLEAGANYEQYF TGTGCCAGCAGCTTAGAGGCAGGGGCGAACTACGAGCAGTACTTC
- TRBJ1-2 - TRBV30 CAWSRSQVWGYTF TGTGCCTGGAGCCGAAGTCAGGTCTGGGGCTACACCTTC
- TRBJ2-1 - TRBV6-1 CASSDPPLRRIEQFF TGTGCCAGCAGTGACCCCCCCCTTCGGAGGATTGAGCAGTTCTTC
- TRBJ2-7 - TRBV28 CASRSVNYEQYF TGTGCCAGCAGGTCGGTGAATTACGAGCAGTACTTC
- TRBJ2-7 - TRBV28 CASSPPGALAYEQYF TGTGCCAGCAGTCCTCCGGGGGCCCTCGCCTACGAGCAGTACTTC
TRBD2 TRBJ2-7 - TRBV4-3 CASSQEGGTQGEQYF TGCGCCAGCAGCCAAGAGGGAGGGACCCAGGGCGAGCAGTACTTC
TRBD1 TRBJ1-1 - TRBV7-2 CASSLNQDRGGEAFF TGTGCCAGCAGTTTAAATCAAGACAGGGGAGGTGAAGCTTTCTTT
- TRBJ2-2 - TRBV7-2 CASSLGPGELFF TGTGCCAGCAGCTTAGGCCCCGGGGAGCTGTTTTTT
- TRBJ2-6 - TRBV5-4 CASSHSSGANVLTF TGTGCCAGCAGCCACAGCTCTGGGGCCAACGTCCTGACTTTC
- TRBJ2-2 - TRBV9 CASSVLEAGLTGELFF TGTGCCAGCAGCGTCCTCGAAGCGGGTCTCACCGGGGAGCTGTTTTTT
- TRBJ1-5 - TRBV19 CASSHTQGYQPQHF TGTGCCAGTAGCCATACCCAAGGTTATCAGCCCCAGCATTTT
- TRBJ1-1 - TRBV6-6 CASRSPNTEAFF TGTGCCAGCAGGTCCCCAAACACTGAAGCTTTCTTT
TRBD2 TRBJ2-3 - TRBV27 CASSFPRSGRIPDTQYF TGTGCCAGCAGTTTCCCGCGGAGCGGGAGGATCCCAGATACGCAGTATTTT
TRBD1 TRBJ1-1 - TRBV7-3 CASSSSGTGRREAFF TGTGCCAGCAGCTCCTCCGGGACAGGGAGACGGGAAGCTTTCTTT
TRBD1 TRBJ2-7 - TRBV15 CATSRDKGTGTYEQYF TGTGCCACCAGCAGAGATAAAGGGACAGGGACCTACGAGCAGTACTTC
TRBD1 TRBJ2-7 - TRBV5-1 CASSFTGGSYEQYF TGCGCCAGCAGCTTCACAGGGGGCTCCTACGAGCAGTACTTC
TRBD2 TRBJ2-3 once TRBV5-6 CASSWRLAEATDTQYF TGTGCCAGCAGCTGGAGACTAGCGGAGGCCACAGATACGCAGTATTTT